This TCR beta chain was identified during a study of blood T cells in healthy people across ages (dated by TCRdb to about 2015). For the wider study: In model experiments, template switching captured roughly one uniquely barcoded TCR beta cDNA molecule for every two T cells. The study analyzed two additional independent replicas of 1 million unique cDNA reads from the same blood draw for two donors, one aged 18 to 29 and one aged 80 or older. To track age-related changes in TCR beta repertoire diversity, the study relied on deep sequencing normalized with unique cDNA molecular identifiers. Donors were grouped into four age groups: young (average 16 years), middle-aged (under 40), aged (over 55) and long-lived (roughly 80). General conclusions and limits of the study: Compared with the aged group, the long-lived group had more naive CD4+ T cells, fewer expanded clones and increased TCR diversity, a pattern suggesting age selection. There was a strong correlation between observed TCR beta diversity and the percentage of naive T cells measured by flow cytometry. Observed TCR beta diversity per million T cells fell roughly linearly with age, and a significant reduction was already apparent by age roughly 40. Because profiling used bulk unsorted PBMCs, naive and antigen-experienced compartments could not be compared conclusively. Because donor CMV infection status was unknown, age-related changes in expanded clonotypes were potentially confounded. Estimates of total diversity based on one million sequenced T cells were considered lower bounds and underestimates.

The library was prepared using 5' RACE. The sequencer listed for this sample is Illumina HiSeq 2500. A second PCR of about 7 to 12 cycles was run with a J-beta primer mix and a sample-barcoded 5' primer. A template-switch 5' adaptor carrying 12 random nucleotides introduced a unique molecular identifier onto each TCR beta cDNA molecule. Each sample yielded at least 2.5 million CDR3-containing paired-end reads. The Mint cDNA synthesis kit, primed by a TRBC-specific oligonucleotide, was used to synthesize first-strand cDNA from all RNA. Following uracil-DNA glycosylase treatment, all cDNA underwent a first 18-cycle PCR with the universal primers M1SS and BC2_uni_R. Regarding the original processing steps: For normalization, 1 million high-quality reads were randomly selected from each sample, with every read carrying a distinct molecular identifier. Reads sharing molecular identifiers were discarded rather than binned into consensus sequences. MiTCR, set to a Q25 quality threshold and the strictest error-elimination algorithm, was used for CDR3 identification, clonotype clustering and error correction. A nonparametric unseen species model with Euler transformation was used to estimate lower-bound total TCR beta diversity. In-frame beta chains were kept once TCRdb had trimmed the public reads at Q25 with fastp and called clones with MiXCR. For every CDR3 protein sequence, its rows merge into one entry that carries the most common genes and DNA. The authors' filters were not applied to this entry. The sample has 900,000 to 950,000 distinct CDR3 sequences on record, 25% to 30% of them singletons. Jointly, the top ten make up more than 8.5% of the sample.

From its cysteine to its phenylalanine, the CDR3 spans 16 amino acids. The retained sequence is limited to the CDR3, 48 bases, with the frame set at the first base. V has 5 bases trimmed and J has 5 bases trimmed; junction bases matching no gene number 10. The germline V gene supplies CDR1 SGHTA and CDR2 FQGNSA. Donors were 39 systemically healthy Caucasian individuals from Russia aged roughly 6 to 95 years. Each donor gave about 9.7 milliliters of peripheral blood, drawn into EDTA-treated Vacutainer tubes. PBMCs were isolated by Ficoll-Paque density-gradient centrifugation, with at least 7 million obtained per sample. Trizol reagent was used to extract total RNA from the PBMCs, yielding at least 6 micrograms per sample. For every donor, flow cytometry on a PBMC aliquot measured the percentage of naive CD45RAhigh/CD27high T cells. Points on this clonotype: Which antigen it targets is not known. Base qualities were left out, and no much larger clone turns up one base away.

The sample was also linked to a second study, of T cells of mothers and their children. Taken from the second paper: The donors were nine systemically healthy Caucasian individuals, made up of three mothers and their six children. cDNA synthesis used all of the extracted RNA, with 1.5 ug of RNA in each 15 ul reaction. Sample barcodes and 2-4 random nucleotides were added via the M1S primer in the second PCR. Over 8 million TCR beta CDR3 reads came from each mother, compared with about 3.2 million reads from each child. Thymic selection similarly shapes TCR recombination output in related and unrelated pairs, with minor effect from inherited differences. Related mother-child pairs always showed normalized repertoire overlap that was slightly higher than in unrelated mother-child pairs, though the difference was never significant. Persistent microchimeric T cell clones were not detected, at a sensitivity of around 99 clones per million clonotypes. In the study, deep NGS was used to compare the TCR beta repertoires of mothers and children, and features distinguishing related mother-child pairs from unrelated individuals were sought. Mothers averaged about 40 +/- 4 years of age and children averaged around 10 +/- 4 years. After adapters were ligated using NEBNext reagents, the libraries underwent 100+100 nt paired-end sequencing on an Illumina HiSeq 2000. To prevent cross-contamination, the mother and child libraries were prepared a month apart and were sequenced in separate runs. For each donor, somewhere between 500,000 and 2,000,000 distinct TCR beta clonotypes were identified. Naive TCR beta clonotypes were estimated from low-frequency clonotypes matched to each donor's FACS-determined naive share, without sorting.

This clonotype was sampled from a woman in her 40s in good health. The sequenced sample consisted of blood. The receptor chain draws on TRBV7-2 and TRBJ1-2, and 11 junction bases match TRBD1. In nucleotides, the sequence is TGTGCCAGCAGCACGCCGGGACAGGGGGGTTCATATGGCTACACCTTC. It is translated as CASSTPGQGGSYGYTF.